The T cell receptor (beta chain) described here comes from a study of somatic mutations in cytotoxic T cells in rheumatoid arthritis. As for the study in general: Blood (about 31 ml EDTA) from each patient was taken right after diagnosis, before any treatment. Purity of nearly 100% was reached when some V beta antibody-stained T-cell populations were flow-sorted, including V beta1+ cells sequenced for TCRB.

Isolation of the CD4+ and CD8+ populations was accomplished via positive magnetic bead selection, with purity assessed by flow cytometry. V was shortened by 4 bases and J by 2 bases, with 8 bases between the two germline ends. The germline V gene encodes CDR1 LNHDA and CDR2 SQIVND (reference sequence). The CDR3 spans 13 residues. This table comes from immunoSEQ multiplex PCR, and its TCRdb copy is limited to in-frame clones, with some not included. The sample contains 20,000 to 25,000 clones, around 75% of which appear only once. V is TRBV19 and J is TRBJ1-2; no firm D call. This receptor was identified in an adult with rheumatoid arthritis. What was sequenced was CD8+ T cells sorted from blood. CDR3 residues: CASSTRANYGYTF. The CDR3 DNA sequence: TGTGCCAGTAGTACGAGAGCGAACTATGGCTACACCTTC.